This paragraph reports one T cell receptor (beta chain). Original methodology: The authors estimated nucleated cell counts from reference gene primer amplification. Data came from immunoSEQ multiplex PCR; TCRdb stores just in-frame clones and leaves some out. That table furnishes V, J and clone size, whereas the DNA furnished D and trimming. The sample consists of some 80,000 clones, 70% to 80% of them appearing once. The data are from a study of blood T cell repertoires in COVID-19. Looking at the study overall: Sites across the United States, Italy and Spain contributed samples from acute and convalescent COVID-19. The cDNA or gDNA used as material had been derived from T cells, B-cell-depleted T cells, or PBMCs.

This TCR was recovered from a woman older than 75 with active or convalescent COVID-19. Sequencing used peripheral blood.

In DNA form, the CDR3 reads TGCGCCAGCAGCCAAGAAAGAGGTCTCGGCTACACCTTC. Protein sequence: CASSQERGLGYTF. This rearrangement joins TRBV4-1 to TRBJ1-2; no definite D call. CDR3 length: 13 residues. V gave up 0 bases and J gave up 8 bases, with 10 bases separating them. Germline V lookup: CDR1 MGHRA, CDR2 YSYEKL.